This TCR beta chain was recorded in a study of regulatory T cells in long-lasting Graves disease. Overall study findings and caveats: Newly diagnosed Graves' patients had higher TCR diversity than persistent ones.

V lost 3 bases, J lost 2 bases, and 11 bases lay in between. The CDR3 contains 14 residues. The germline gives CDR1 MNHEY, CDR2 SVGAGI. CDR3 regions were amplified by Arm-PCR using iRepertoire HTBI primers to build TCR beta libraries. TCRdb analysed the multiplex PCR reads with MiXCR anew, one entry per CDR3 protein. The table shows roughly 700,000 distinct CDR3 sequences, with 25% to 35% occurring only once. With respect to this clonotype: What it binds is unknown.

Time point noted: persistent/refractory GD, antithyroid drugs over 5 years with positive TRAb. Isolated PBMC RNA provided the starting material for the TCR library. The EDTA tubes were filled with around 8.5 milliliters of drawn peripheral blood. This clonotype was obtained from a female donor with Graves disease. Sequenced material: peripheral blood mononuclear cells (PBMCs), taken when the disease was refractory, from a patient treated with antithyroid drugs. The V call is TRBV6-5, the J call TRBJ2-7; D not resolved. The chain's CDR3 is CASSYESGAYEQYF. Here the CDR3 DNA reads TGTGCCAGCAGTTATGAGTCTGGAGCCTACGAGCAGTACTTC.